A selection of T cell receptor beta chains follows, all from one sample in a study of T cell responses to AZD1222 COVID-19 vaccine. The method was immunoSEQ multiplex PCR; TCRdb's version includes in-frame clones alone and lacks a portion of them. This sample has more than 75,000 clones, with about nine tenths found just once. The source was peripheral blood, collected 28 days after the second AZD1222 dose. These receptor sequences come from an adult who received the AZD1222 COVID-19 vaccine. The CDR3 runs from the conserved cysteine through the conserved F or W. Each record gives: V gene, CDR3 length, clone size, D gene, J gene, CDR3 DNA, CDR3 protein. A D gene is named only where the DNA matches it firmly. Where a row states a size, it is once, few, many or the class of an expanded clone; other rows omit it.

TRBV7-6,15,.,TRBD1,TRBJ2-7,TGTGCCAGCAGCTTAGGGGGACAGGGTAAGGGCGAGCAGTACTTC,CASSLGGQGKGEQYF
TRBV7-8,17,.,.,TRBJ2-3,TGTGCCAGCAGCCCCCCCCGGGGGCCGCGGTTGTCAGATACGCAGTATTTT,CASSPPRGPRLSDTQYF
TRBV5-6,16,.,TRBD2,TRBJ2-1,TGTGCCAGCAGCTTCAGGGCTAGCGGGGCGTACAATGAGCAGTTCTTC,CASSFRASGAYNEQFF
TRBV5-1,16,.,TRBD2,TRBJ2-5,TGCGCCAGCAGCCCGGTGGCTAGCGGGGCCCAAGAGACCCAGTACTTC,CASSPVASGAQETQYF
TRBV2,12,.,.,TRBJ1-4,TGTGCCAGCAAAGCCCCTAATGAAAAACTGTTTTTT,CASKAPNEKLFF
TRBV6-5,14,.,.,TRBJ1-6,TGTGCCAGCAGAAGCATCGAGGCGAATTCACCCCTCCACTTT,CASRSIEANSPLHF
TRBV3-1/TRBV3-2,12,.,TRBD2,TRBJ2-5,TGTGCCAGCAGCCAAGGGACTAGCCGGGAGTACTTC,CASSQGTSREYF
TRBV7-2,16,.,.,TRBJ1-6,TGTGCCAGCAGCTCGGGGGGGGCGGGACGTAATTCACCCCTCCACTTT,CASSSGGAGRNSPLHF
TRBV7-2,13,.,.,TRBJ2-7,TGTGCCAGCAGCTTGGCGGGTTCCTACGAGCAGTACTTC,CASSLAGSYEQYF
TRBV2,13,.,.,TRBJ1-5,TGTGCCAGCCTCGGACAGTTGAATCAGCCCCAGCATTTT,CASLGQLNQPQHF
TRBV10-1,15,.,TRBD1,TRBJ1-1,TGCGCCAGCGGACTAACAGGGGGCTGGAACACTGAAGCTTTCTTT,CASGLTGGWNTEAFF
TRBV11-1,13,.,.,TRBJ1-2,TGTGCCAGCAGCACTGGACAGTCCTATGGCTACACCTTC,CASSTGQSYGYTF
TRBV5-4,15,.,.,TRBJ1-1,TGTGCCAGCAGTCCCGACAGCGGGAGGTCCTCTGAAGCTTTCTTT,CASSPDSGRSSEAFF
TRBV6-5,15,.,.,TRBJ2-6,TGTGCCAGCAGCATGGTCAGCTCTGGGGCCAACGTCCTGACTTTC,CASSMVSSGANVLTF
TRBV7-9,13,.,.,TRBJ2-7,TGTGCCAGCAGCTTCGGCCCTAAGGGCGAGCAGTACTTC,CASSFGPKGEQYF
TRBV29-1,12,.,.,TRBJ1-1,TGCAGCGCGGGTTCGCCGGGCGGTGAAGCTTTCTTT,CSAGSPGGEAFF
TRBV30,14,.,.,TRBJ1-5,TGTGCCTGGAGTGTAGGGGGTAGCAATCAGCCCCAGCATTTT,CAWSVGGSNQPQHF
TRBV11-2,16,.,TRBD1,TRBJ1-2,TGTGCCAGCAGCTGGGCGGGGACAGGAACCAACTATGGCTACACCTTC,CASSWAGTGTNYGYTF
TRBV18,13,.,.,TRBJ1-1,TGTGCCAGCTCACCCGTTATTGACAGTGAAGCTTTCTTT,CASSPVIDSEAFF
TRBV3-1/TRBV3-2,15,.,.,TRBJ1-3,TGTGCCAGCAGCCAAGCCGGAGCGCTTGGAAACACCATATATTTT,CASSQAGALGNTIYF
TRBV7-8,16,.,.,TRBJ1-1,TGTGCCAGCAGCTTAGCGCGGGTCGGAGGGGCGACTGAAGCTTTCTTT,CASSLARVGGATEAFF
TRBV19,13,.,.,TRBJ2-6,TGTGCCAGTGAGTCGGGGGGGGCCAACGTCCTGACTTTC,CASESGGANVLTF
TRBV5-5,13,.,.,TRBJ1-2,TGTGCCAGCAGCTTACGAGGGGGATATGGCTACACCTTC,CASSLRGGYGYTF
TRBV19,13,.,.,TRBJ2-5,TGTGCCAGTAGTCGTCAGCAGGGAGAGACCCAGTACTTC,CASSRQQGETQYF
TRBV6-5,15,.,.,TRBJ1-2,TGTGCCAGCAGCGCACCGGGACTGTCTAACTATGGCTACACCTTC,CASSAPGLSNYGYTF
TRBV7-3,14,.,.,TRBJ2-7,TGTGCCAGCAGCTTAAAGGGGGGCTTCTACGAGCAGTACTTC,CASSLKGGFYEQYF
TRBV10-3,17,.,TRBD2,TRBJ2-2,TGTGCCATCAGTGGAAATAGCGGGGGGGCTGGAACCGGGGAGCTGTTTTTT,CAISGNSGGAGTGELFF
TRBV11-2,13,.,.,TRBJ1-2,TGTGCCAGCAGCTTAGCCCAACCACATGGCTACACCTTC,CASSLAQPHGYTF
TRBV7-3,16,.,TRBD1,TRBJ2-1,TGTGCCAGCAGCTTAAGGGGACAGGGCTTGGGCAATGAGCAGTTCTTC,CASSLRGQGLGNEQFF
TRBV5-1,21,.,TRBD2,TRBJ2-3,TGCGCCAGCAGTTTTCAACCGGGACTAGCGGGAAGTATTACTAGCACAGATACGCAGTATTTT,CASSFQPGLAGSITSTDTQYF
TRBV9,15,.,TRBD1,TRBJ1-2,TGTGCCAGCAGCGTAGATGGGACAGAATGGTATGGCTACACCTTC,CASSVDGTEWYGYTF
TRBV5-1,15,.,TRBD1,TRBJ1-1,TGCGCCAGCAGCTTGGCTCAGGGGGCGGTAACTGAAGCTTTCTTT,CASSLAQGAVTEAFF
TRBV11-2,16,.,.,TRBJ1-6,TGTGCCAGCAGCTTAGCTCTGGGGAGCTATAATTCACCCCTCCACTTT,CASSLALGSYNSPLHF
TRBV15,14,.,.,TRBJ1-3,TGTGCCACCAGCAGGAACAGGGCTGGAAACACCATATATTTT,CATSRNRAGNTIYF
TRBV7-9,15,.,TRBD1,TRBJ2-3,TGTGCCAGCAGCTCCCAGGGGGCTAGGGGGGATACGCAGTATTTT,CASSSQGARGDTQYF
TRBV5-6,14,few,TRBD1,TRBJ2-2,TGTGCCAGCAGTCCGGACAGGGGAACCGGGGAGCTGTTTTTT,CASSPDRGTGELFF
TRBV7-3,14,.,.,TRBJ1-6,TGTGCCAGCAGCCTCGCTAGGAATGGCTCACCCCTCCACTTT,CASSLARNGSPLHF
TRBV11-2,16,.,.,TRBJ1-3,TGTGCCAGCAGCTTAGGGCAGACGATACCTGGAAACACCATATATTTT,CASSLGQTIPGNTIYF
TRBV5-1,13,.,.,TRBJ2-7,TGCGCCAGCAGCTTGACGGTCTCCTACGAGCAGTACTTC,CASSLTVSYEQYF
TRBV5-1,15,.,.,TRBJ2-3,TGCGCCAGCAGCTTGGCCCCAGGGAACACAGATACGCAGTATTTT,CASSLAPGNTDTQYF
TRBV11-3,14,.,.,TRBJ2-3,TGTGCCAGCAGCCTCACAAGTAGCACAGATACGCAGTATTTT,CASSLTSSTDTQYF
TRBV5-1,13,.,.,TRBJ1-1,TGCGCCAGCACCCCAGGATTCCCAACTGAAGCTTTCTTT,CASTPGFPTEAFF
TRBV19,12,.,TRBD1,TRBJ1-2,TGTGCCACCAGGACAGGGAGCTATGGCTACACCTTC,CATRTGSYGYTF
TRBV28,11,.,TRBD1,TRBJ1-2,TGTGCCAGCCAGGGGGCCGGTGGCTACACCTTC,CASQGAGGYTF
TRBV6-1,13,.,.,TRBJ1-2,TGTGCCAGCAGTGAGTCTATGGGGTATGGCTACACCTTC,CASSESMGYGYTF
TRBV2,13,.,.,TRBJ2-7,TGTGCCAGCAGTGACGGGGCCACCTACGAGCAGTACTTC,CASSDGATYEQYF
TRBV6-5,13,.,.,TRBJ1-2,TGTGCCAGCATTACGGGGAAGCTCCTGGGCTACACCTTC,CASITGKLLGYTF
TRBV6-5,14,.,TRBD1,TRBJ2-7,TGTGCCAGCAGGTCGGGACAGGGCGTCTACGAGCAGTACTTC,CASRSGQGVYEQYF
TRBV19,15,.,TRBD1,TRBJ1-5,TGTGCCAGTCGGGACAGGGGGCAAGTTGGTCAGCCCCAGCATTTT,CASRDRGQVGQPQHF
TRBV9,14,.,.,TRBJ1-2,TGTGCCAGCGGACGGGGGGGCCCTCCCACTGGCTACACCTTC,CASGRGGPPTGYTF
TRBV9,14,.,TRBD1,TRBJ1-6,TGTGCCAGCAGTGCCGACAGGGCGAATTCACCCCTCCACTTT,CASSADRANSPLHF
TRBV10-3,14,once,.,TRBJ2-7,TGTGCCATCAGTGAGTCGAGGGAATCCTACGAGCAGTACTTC,CAISESRESYEQYF
TRBV5-1,17,few,.,TRBJ1-1,TGCGCCAGCAGCTTTACGCTGGGGGAATCAGAGAACACTGAAGCTTTCTTT,CASSFTLGESENTEAFF
TRBV19,16,.,.,TRBJ1-6,TGTGCCAGTAGTATGCGAGGTGGACAGTCCTATTCACCCCTCCACTTT,CASSMRGGQSYSPLHF
TRBV19,16,.,TRBD2,TRBJ2-7,TGTGCCAGTAGAGACCTCGGGGGGGGCGGGTCCCCCGAGCAGTACTTC,CASRDLGGGGSPEQYF